This entry lists 8 T cell receptor beta chains sequenced from one sample in a study of breast tumors, draining lymph nodes, adjacent tissues. TCRdb called the multiplex PCR reads again in MiXCR, with one record for every CDR3 protein. The sample yields about 200,000 distinct CDR3 sequences, approximately 33% seen once. The lymph nodes were axillary draining lymph nodes from breast cancer patients. Source material: axillary lymph node tissue. These TCRs come from a female donor with breast cancer. Some clones in this sample may be carry-over from other donors' samples.

The chain joins TRBV6-2 or TRBV6-3 to TRBJ2-1; 9 bases are a match to TRBD2. The V segment lost 5 bases and the J segment 7 bases; nucleotides outside the gene matches: 9. CDR3 length equals 15 residues. Germline CDR1 is MNHEY and CDR2 is SVGEGT. Written as DNA, the CDR3 is TGTGCCAGCAGTCTCGGGACTAGCAGGAGAAATGAGCAGTTCTTC. This sequence encodes CASSLGTSRRNEQFF.

This clonotype was seen many times. Given a much more abundant clone one base away, this may be a read error. CDR3 sequence: CSASGGMRQSF. In DNA, the CDR3 is TGCAGTGCTAGTGGGGGCATGCGGCAGTCCTTC. The chain joins TRBV20-1 to TRBJ2-7, with D possibly TRBD1 on 6 matching bases. Per the germline V gene, CDR1 is DFQATT and CDR2 is SNEGSKA (reference sequence). The CDR3 has 11 amino acids.

For this clonotype: A read error is likely, as this CDR3 ends without the conserved phenylalanine or tryptophan. CDR3: CASSPPGQFT. In DNA form, the CDR3 reads TGTGCCAGCAGCCCTCCGGGACAGTTCACC. V gene TRBV9 combines with J gene TRBJ2-1; perhaps TRBD2 as D (5 bases). Trimming removed 4 bases at V and 13 bases at J, with 9 bases between. The CDR3 is made up of 10 amino acids. From germline, CDR1 is SGDLS and CDR2 YYNGEE.

Many counts were recorded for this clonotype. The V call is TRBV3-1, the J call TRBJ1-2; D call uncertain. The V gene's germline CDR1 is LGHDT and CDR2 YNNKEL (reference sequence). Trimming took off 0 bases at V and 7 bases at J, with 3 bases between the two ends. This CDR3 contains 11 residues. CDR3 region: CASSQEGGYTF. Here the CDR3 DNA reads TGTGCCAGCAGCCAAGAGGGTGGCTACACCTTC.

This clonotype has at least ten counts. The chain employs TRBV19 and TRBJ2-3; 7 nucleotides line up with TRBD2. The CDR3 is made up of 16 amino acids. The germline V gene encodes CDR1 LNHDA and CDR2 SQIVND (reference sequence). Losses at the gene ends were 4 bases for V and 0 bases for J; bases not matched to a gene: 7. The CDR3 is CASSTSSGSSTDTQYF. In DNA form, the CDR3 reads TGTGCCAGTAGTACATCTAGCGGATCTAGCACAGATACGCAGTATTTT.

V gene TRBV10-3 combines with J gene TRBJ2-2, with unresolved D. With 0 bases removed from V and 7 bases from J, the gap between germline ends came to 6 bases. Germline V gene lookup returns CDR1 ENHRY and CDR2 SYGVKD. There are 13 residues in the CDR3. The CDR3 loop reads CAISESRHGELFF. Here the CDR3 DNA reads TGTGCCATCAGTGAGTCGAGGCACGGGGAGCTGTTTTTT.

This clonotype was detected many times. The chain combines TRBV7-2 with TRBJ2-7; TRBD2 agrees at 9 bases. CDR1 and CDR2 (germline): SGHTA, FQGNSA. V shed 3 bases and J 3 bases; nucleotides not matched to a gene: 3. The CDR3 has 14 residues. CDR3 DNA: TGTGCCAGCAGCTTTGGACTAGCGAGCTACGAGCAGTACTTC. As protein: CASSFGLASYEQYF.

The V call is TRBV3-1, the J call TRBJ2-3, with 10 positions matching TRBD2. This CDR3 comprises 16 residues. V lost 4 bases, J lost 1 base, and 5 bases stayed unmatched. Germline V gene sequence: CDR1 LGHDT, CDR2 YNNKEL (reference sequence). The CDR3 DNA sequence: TGTGCCAGCAGCCTTACTAGCGGGGCCGGCACAGATACGCAGTATTTT. It encodes CASSLTSGAGTDTQYF.